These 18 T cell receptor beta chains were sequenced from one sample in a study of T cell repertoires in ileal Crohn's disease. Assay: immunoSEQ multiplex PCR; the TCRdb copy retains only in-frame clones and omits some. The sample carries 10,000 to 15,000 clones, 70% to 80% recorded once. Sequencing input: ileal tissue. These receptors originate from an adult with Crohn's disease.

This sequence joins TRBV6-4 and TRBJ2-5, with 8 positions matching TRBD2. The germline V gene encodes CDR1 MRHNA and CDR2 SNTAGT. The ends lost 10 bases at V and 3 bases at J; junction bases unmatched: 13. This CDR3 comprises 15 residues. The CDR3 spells CATAGGVSAKETQYF. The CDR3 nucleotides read TGTGCCACCGCGGGGGGTGTTAGCGCAAAAGAGACCCAGTACTTC.

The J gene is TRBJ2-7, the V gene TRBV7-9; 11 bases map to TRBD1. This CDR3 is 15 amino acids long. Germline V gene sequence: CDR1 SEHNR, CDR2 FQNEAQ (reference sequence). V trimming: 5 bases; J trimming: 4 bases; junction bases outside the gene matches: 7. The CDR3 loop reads CASSIGQGAEYEQYF. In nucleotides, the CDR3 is TGTGCCAGCAGCATCGGACAGGGGGCTGAATACGAGCAGTACTTC.

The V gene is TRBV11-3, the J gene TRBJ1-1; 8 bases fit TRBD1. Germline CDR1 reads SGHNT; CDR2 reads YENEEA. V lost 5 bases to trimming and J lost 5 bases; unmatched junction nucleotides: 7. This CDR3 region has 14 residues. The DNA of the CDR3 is TGTGCCAGCAGCAGTAGCAGGGGGCGAACTGAAGCTTTCTTT. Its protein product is CASSSSRGRTEAFF.

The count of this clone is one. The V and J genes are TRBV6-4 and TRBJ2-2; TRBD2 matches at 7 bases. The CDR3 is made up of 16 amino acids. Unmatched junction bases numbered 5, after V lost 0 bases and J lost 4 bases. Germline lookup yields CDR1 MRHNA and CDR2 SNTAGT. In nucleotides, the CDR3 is TGTGCCAGCAGTGACTCTCCAGGGAGGGGCACCGGGGAGCTGTTTTTT. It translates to CASSDSPGRGTGELFF.

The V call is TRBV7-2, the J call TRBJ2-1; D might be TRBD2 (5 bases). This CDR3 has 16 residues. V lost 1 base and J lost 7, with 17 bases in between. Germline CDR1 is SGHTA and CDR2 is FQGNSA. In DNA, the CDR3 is TGTGCCAGCAGCTTAGTTTCGGGAAGGGTTAGGAATGAGCAGTTCTTC. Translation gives CASSLVSGRVRNEQFF.

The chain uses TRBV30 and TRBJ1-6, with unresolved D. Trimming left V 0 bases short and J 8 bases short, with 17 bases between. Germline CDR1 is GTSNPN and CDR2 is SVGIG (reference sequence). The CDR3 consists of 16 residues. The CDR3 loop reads CAWSVSRTLYYSPLHF. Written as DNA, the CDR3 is TGTGCCTGGAGTGTGAGCCGAACGCTATATTATTCACCCCTCCACTTT.

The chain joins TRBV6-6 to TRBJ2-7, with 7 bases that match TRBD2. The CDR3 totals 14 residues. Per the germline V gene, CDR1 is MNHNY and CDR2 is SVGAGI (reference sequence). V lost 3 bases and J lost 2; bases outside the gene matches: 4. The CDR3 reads CASSYGGEAYEQYF. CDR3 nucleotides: TGTGCCAGCAGTTATGGGGGGGAGGCCTACGAGCAGTACTTC.

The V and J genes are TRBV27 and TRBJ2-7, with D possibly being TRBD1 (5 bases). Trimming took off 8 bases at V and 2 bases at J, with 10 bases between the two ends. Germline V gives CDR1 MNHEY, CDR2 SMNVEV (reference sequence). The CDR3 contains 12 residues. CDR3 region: CASSQGTYEQYF. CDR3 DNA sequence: TGTGCCAGCTCCCAGGGAACCTACGAGCAGTACTTC.

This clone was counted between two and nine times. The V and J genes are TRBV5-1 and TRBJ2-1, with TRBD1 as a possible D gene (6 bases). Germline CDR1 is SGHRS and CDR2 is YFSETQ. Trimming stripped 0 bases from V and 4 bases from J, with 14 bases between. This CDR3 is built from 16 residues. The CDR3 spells CASSLDVGANYNEQFF. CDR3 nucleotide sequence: TGCGCCAGCAGCTTGGACGTGGGGGCTAATTACAATGAGCAGTTCTTC. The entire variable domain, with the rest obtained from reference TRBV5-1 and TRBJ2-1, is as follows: KAGVTQTPRYLIKTRGQQVTLSCSPISGHRSVSWYQQTPGQGLQFLFEYFSETQRNKGNFPGRFSGRQFSNSRSEMNVSTLELGDSALYLCASSLDVGANYNEQFFGPGTRLTVL.

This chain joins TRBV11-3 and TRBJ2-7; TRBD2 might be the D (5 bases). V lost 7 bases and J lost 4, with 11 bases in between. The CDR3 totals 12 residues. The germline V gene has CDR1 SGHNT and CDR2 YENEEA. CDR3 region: CASTLAGYEQYF. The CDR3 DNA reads TGTGCCAGCACCCTTGCGGGTTACGAGCAGTACTTC.

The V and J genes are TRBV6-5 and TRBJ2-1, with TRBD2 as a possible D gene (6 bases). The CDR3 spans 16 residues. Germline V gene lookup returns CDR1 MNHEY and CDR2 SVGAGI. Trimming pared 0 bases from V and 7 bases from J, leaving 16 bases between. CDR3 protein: CASSYSGQLGLNEQFF. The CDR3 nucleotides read TGTGCCAGCAGTTACTCCGGTCAGCTGGGACTTAATGAGCAGTTCTTC.

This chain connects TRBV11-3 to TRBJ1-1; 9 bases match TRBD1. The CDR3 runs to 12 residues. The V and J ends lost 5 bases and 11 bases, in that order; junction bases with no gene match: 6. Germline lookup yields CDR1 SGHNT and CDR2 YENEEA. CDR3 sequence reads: CASSPGQGTAFF. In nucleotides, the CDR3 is TGTGCCAGCAGCCCAGGACAGGGGACCGCTTTCTTT.

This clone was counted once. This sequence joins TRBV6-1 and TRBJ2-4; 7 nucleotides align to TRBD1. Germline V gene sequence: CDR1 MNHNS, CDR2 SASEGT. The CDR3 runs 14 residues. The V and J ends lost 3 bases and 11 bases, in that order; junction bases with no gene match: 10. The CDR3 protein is CASSDRTGAEVQYF. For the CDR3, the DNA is TGTGCCAGCAGTGACCGTACAGGGGCGGAGGTTCAGTACTTC.

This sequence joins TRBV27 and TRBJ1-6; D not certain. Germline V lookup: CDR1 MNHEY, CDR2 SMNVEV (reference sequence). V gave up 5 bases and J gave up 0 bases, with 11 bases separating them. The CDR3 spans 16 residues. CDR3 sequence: CASSPGRGSYNSPLHF. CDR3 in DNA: TGTGCCAGCAGTCCCGGACGGGGCTCCTATAATTCACCCCTCCACTTT.

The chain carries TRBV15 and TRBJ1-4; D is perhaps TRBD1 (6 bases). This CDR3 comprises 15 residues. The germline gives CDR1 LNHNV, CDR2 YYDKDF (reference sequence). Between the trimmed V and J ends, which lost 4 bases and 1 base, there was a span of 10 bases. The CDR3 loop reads CATSKVRGTNEKLFF. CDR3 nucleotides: TGTGCCACCAGCAAAGTCAGGGGAACTAATGAAAAACTGTTTTTT.

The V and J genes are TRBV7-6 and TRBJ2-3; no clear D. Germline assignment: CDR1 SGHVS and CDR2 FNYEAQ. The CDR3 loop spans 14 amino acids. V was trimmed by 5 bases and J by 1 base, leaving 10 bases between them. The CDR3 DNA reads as TGTGCCAGCAGCCCCACGCCGGGCACAGATACGCAGTATTTT. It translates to CASSPTPGTDTQYF. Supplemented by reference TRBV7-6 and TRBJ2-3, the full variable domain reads GAGVSQSPRYKVTKRGQDVALRCDPISGHVSLYWYRQALGQGPEFLTYFNYEAQQDKSGLPNDRFSAERPEGSISTLTIQRTEQRDSAMYRCASSPTPGTDTQYFGPGTRLTVL.

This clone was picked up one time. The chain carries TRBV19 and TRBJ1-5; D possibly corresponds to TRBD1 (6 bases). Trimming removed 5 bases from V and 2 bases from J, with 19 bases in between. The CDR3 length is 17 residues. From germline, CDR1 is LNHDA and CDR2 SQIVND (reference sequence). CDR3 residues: CASSSTKGGAGNQPQHF. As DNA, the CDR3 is TGTGCCAGTAGTTCGACAAAAGGGGGGGCAGGCAATCAGCCCCAGCATTTT.

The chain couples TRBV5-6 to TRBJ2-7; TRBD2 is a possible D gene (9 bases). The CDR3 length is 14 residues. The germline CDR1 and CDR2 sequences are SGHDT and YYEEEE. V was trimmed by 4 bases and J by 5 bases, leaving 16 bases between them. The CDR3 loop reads CASSRGGDRNEQYF. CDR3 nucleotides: TGTGCCAGCAGCCGCGGGGGGGACAGGAACGAGCAGTACTTC.